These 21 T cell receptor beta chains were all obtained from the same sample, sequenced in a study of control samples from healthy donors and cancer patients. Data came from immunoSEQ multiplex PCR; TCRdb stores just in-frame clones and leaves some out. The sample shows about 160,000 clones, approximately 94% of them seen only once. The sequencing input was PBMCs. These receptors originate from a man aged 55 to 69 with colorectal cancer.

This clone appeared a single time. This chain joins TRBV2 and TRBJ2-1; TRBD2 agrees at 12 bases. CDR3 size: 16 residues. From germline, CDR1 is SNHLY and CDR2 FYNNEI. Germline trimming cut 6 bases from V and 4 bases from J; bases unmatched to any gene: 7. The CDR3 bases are TGTGCCAGCAGGCCCCCGGGACTAGCGGGTTACAATGAGCAGTTCTTC. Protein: CASRPPGLAGYNEQFF.

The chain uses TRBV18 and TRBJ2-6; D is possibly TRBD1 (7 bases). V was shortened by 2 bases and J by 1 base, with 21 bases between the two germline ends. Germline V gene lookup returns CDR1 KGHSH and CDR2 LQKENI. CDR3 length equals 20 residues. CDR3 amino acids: CASSPARQGGIQSGANVLTF. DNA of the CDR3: TGTGCCAGCTCACCAGCTCGACAGGGCGGGATTCAGTCTGGGGCCAACGTCCTGACTTTC.

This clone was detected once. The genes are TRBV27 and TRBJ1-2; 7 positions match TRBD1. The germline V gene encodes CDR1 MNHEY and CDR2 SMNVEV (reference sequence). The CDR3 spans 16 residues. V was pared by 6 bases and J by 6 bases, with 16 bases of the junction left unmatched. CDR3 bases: TGTGCCAGCAGACCCAAGGGAGGCAGGGGGGTGGATGGCTACACCTTC. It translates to CASRPKGGRGVDGYTF.

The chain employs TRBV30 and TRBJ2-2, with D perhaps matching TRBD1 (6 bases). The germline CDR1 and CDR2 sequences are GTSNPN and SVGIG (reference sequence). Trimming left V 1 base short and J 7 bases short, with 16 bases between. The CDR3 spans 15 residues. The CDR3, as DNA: TGTGCCTGGAGTGCTCTGGGGGCAGCCGGCGGGGAGCTGTTTTTT. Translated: CAWSALGAAGGELFF.

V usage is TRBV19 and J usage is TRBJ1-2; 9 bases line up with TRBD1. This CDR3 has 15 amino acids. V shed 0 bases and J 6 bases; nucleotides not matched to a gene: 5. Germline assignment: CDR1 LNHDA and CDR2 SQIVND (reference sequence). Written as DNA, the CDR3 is TGTGCCAGTAGTATAGATCTAACAGGGGGCGATGGCTACACCTTC. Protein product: CASSIDLTGGDGYTF.

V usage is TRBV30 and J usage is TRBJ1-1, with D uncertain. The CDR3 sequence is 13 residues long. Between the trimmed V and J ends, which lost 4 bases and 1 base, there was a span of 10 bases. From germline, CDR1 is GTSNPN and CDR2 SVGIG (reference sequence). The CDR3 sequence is CAWTSYRNTEAFF. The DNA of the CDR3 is TGTGCCTGGACCTCATACAGGAACACTGAAGCTTTCTTT.

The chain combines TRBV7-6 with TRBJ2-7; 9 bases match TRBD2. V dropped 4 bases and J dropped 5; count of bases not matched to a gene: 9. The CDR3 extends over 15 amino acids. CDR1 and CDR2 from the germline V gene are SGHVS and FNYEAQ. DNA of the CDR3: TGTGCCAGCAGCTCCCAGCCCATAGCGGGGGACGAGCAGTACTTC. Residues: CASSSQPIAGDEQYF.

In DNA, the CDR3 is TGCGCCAGCAGCCGGGGACTAGCGGGAGGACGGGAGACCCAGTACTTC. It yields the protein CASSRGLAGGRETQYF. This sequence joins TRBV4-1 and TRBJ2-5, with 15 bases identical to TRBD2. CDR3 length: 16 amino acids. CDR1 is MGHRA, CDR2 YSYEKL, per germline. The V segment lost 4 bases and the J segment 5 bases; nucleotides outside the gene matches: 5.

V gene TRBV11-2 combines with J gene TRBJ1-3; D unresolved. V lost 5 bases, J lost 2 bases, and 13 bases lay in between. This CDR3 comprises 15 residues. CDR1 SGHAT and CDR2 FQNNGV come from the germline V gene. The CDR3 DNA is TGTGCCAGCAGCCCCGGCGGGGATACTGGAAACACCATATATTTT. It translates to CASSPGGDTGNTIYF.

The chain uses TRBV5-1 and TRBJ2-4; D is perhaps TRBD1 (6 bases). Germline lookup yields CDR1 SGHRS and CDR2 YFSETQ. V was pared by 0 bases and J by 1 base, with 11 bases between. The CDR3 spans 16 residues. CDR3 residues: CASSLDRERAKNIQYF. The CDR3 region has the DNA TGCGCCAGCAGCTTGGACAGGGAGAGGGCCAAAAACATTCAGTACTTC.

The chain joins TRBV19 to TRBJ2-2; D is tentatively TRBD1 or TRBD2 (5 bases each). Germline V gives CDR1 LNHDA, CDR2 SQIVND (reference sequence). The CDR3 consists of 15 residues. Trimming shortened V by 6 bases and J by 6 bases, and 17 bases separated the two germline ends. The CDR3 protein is CASRPGSGPSGELFF. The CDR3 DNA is TGTGCCAGTAGGCCAGGATCGGGGCCATCCGGGGAGCTGTTTTTT. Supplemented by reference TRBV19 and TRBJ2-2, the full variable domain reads DGGITQSPKYLFRKEGQNVTLSCEQNLNHDAMYWYRQDPGQGLRLIYYSQIVNDFQKGDIAEGYSVSREKKESFPLTVTSAQKNPTAFYLCASRPGSGPSGELFFGEGSRLTVL.

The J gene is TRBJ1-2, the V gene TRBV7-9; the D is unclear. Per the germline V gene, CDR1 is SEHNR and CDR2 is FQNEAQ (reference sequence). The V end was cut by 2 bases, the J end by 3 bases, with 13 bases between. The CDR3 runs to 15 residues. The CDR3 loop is CASSLKDATHYGYTF. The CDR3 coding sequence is TGTGCCAGCAGCTTAAAGGACGCAACGCACTATGGCTACACCTTC.

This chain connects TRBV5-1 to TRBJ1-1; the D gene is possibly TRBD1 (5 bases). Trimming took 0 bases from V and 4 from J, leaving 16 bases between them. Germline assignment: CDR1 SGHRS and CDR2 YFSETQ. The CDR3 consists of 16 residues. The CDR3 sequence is CASSLGPGQGSTEAFF. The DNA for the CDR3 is TGCGCCAGCAGCTTGGGGCCAGGGCAAGGAAGCACTGAAGCTTTCTTT.

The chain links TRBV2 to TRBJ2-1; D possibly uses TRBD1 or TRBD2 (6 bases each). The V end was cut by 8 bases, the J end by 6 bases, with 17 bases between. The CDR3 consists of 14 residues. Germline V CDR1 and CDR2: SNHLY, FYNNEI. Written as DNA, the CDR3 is TGTGCCAGCTTACCGGGGGCTAGAGGCAATGAGCAGTTCTTC. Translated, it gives CASLPGARGNEQFF.

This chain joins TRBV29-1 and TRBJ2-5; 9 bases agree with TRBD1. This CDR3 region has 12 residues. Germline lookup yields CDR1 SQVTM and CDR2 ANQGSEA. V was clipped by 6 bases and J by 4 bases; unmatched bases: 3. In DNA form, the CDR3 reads TGCAGCGTACAGGGGGCAGGAGAGACCCAGTACTTC. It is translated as CSVQGAGETQYF.

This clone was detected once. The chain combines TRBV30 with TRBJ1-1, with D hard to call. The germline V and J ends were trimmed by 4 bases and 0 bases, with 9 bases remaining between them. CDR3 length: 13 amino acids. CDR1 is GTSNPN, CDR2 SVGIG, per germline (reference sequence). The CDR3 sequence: CAWNGLMNTEAFF. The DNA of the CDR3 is TGTGCCTGGAATGGGCTCATGAACACTGAAGCTTTCTTT.

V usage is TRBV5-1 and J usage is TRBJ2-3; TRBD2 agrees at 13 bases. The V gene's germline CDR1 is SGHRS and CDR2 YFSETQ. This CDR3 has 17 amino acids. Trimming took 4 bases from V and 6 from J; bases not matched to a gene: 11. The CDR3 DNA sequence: TGCGCCAGCAGCCCGACTAGCGGGGGGAGCCTAGCGGATACGCAGTATTTT. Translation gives CASSPTSGGSLADTQYF.

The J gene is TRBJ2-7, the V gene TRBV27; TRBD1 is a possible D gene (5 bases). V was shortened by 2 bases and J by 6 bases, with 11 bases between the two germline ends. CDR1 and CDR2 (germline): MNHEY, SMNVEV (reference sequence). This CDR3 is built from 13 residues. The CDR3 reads CASSLRGSGEQYF. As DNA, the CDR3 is TGTGCCAGCAGTTTAAGGGGCTCGGGCGAGCAGTACTTC.

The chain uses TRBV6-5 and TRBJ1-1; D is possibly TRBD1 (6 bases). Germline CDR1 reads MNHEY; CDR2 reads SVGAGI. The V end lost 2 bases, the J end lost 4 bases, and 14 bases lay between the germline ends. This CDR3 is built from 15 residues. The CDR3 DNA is TGTGCCAGCAGTTACGGGTTCAGGGGAGTCACTGAAGCTTTCTTT. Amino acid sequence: CASSYGFRGVTEAFF.

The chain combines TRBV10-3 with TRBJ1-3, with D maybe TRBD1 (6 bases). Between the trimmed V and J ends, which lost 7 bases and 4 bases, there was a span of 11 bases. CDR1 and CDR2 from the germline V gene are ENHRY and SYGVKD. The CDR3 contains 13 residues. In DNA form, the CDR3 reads TGTGCCATCACCCGGGACACAGGAAACACCATATATTTT. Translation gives CAITRDTGNTIYF.

The CDR3 sequence: CASSPGLAGGYNEQFF. Here the CDR3 DNA reads TGCGCCAGCAGCCCTGGACTAGCGGGGGGCTACAATGAGCAGTTCTTC. The V and J genes are TRBV4-1 and TRBJ2-1; 14 nucleotides match TRBD2. Germline values: CDR1 MGHRA, CDR2 YSYEKL. V lost 4 bases, J lost 3 bases, and 2 bases stayed unmatched. The CDR3 is 16 residues long.